This TCR beta chain was sequenced during a study of T cells after yellow fever vaccination. Each CDR3 protein gets one entry after TCRdb re-called the 5' RACE reads with MiXCR. The table records thousands of distinct CDR3 sequences, 6.5% of them present only once. This CDR3 is built from 16 residues. V lost 4 bases to trimming and J lost 0 bases; unmatched junction nucleotides: 3. CDR1 is ENHRY, CDR2 SYGVKD, per germline. This clonotype showed up many times. Sequenced material: PBMCs, either bulk or a sorted T-cell subset (CD4+, CD8+, memory, or dextramer-sorted; not recorded which), taken approximately 15 days after the first yellow fever vaccination. The sequence was collected from a man between 18 and 29 years old who received the YFV17D yellow fever vaccine. The chain recombines TRBV10-3 with TRBJ2-6; 7 bases map to TRBD1. The CDR3 loop reads CAISGTGFSGANVLTF. For the CDR3, the DNA is TGTGCCATCAGTGGGACAGGCTTCTCTGGGGCCAACGTCCTGACTTTC.